The 30 T cell receptor beta chains below were found in one sample sequenced in a study of T-cell memory formation after mild COVID-19. TCRdb reanalysed the 5' RACE reads using MiXCR and keeps one entry per CDR3 protein. Here the sample spans about 150,000 distinct CDR3 sequences, 10% to 15% being singletons. Material for sequencing was PBMCs or a T cell subset sorted from them (not recorded which). The receptors shown here come from a man younger than 35 who had mild COVID-19 (a few samples of this study predate the infection). Cell type and time point are not known.

This clonotype was counted many times. V usage is TRBV6-1 and J usage is TRBJ2-7; 8 bases fit TRBD1. The trim removed 2 bases at V and 4 bases at J, leaving 4 bases unmatched. Looked up from germline, CDR1 is MNHNS and CDR2 is SASEGT. This CDR3 spans 14 amino acids. The CDR3 region has the DNA TGTGCCAGCAGTGAACCGACAGGGGTTTACGAGCAGTACTTC. Amino acid sequence: CASSEPTGVYEQYF.

This clonotype was detected many times. The rearrangement uses TRBV6-5 and TRBJ1-1, with D uncertain. The CDR3 extends over 15 amino acids. Trimming removed 0 bases from V and 4 bases from J, with 12 bases in between. Germline V gene data show CDR1 as MNHEY and CDR2 as SVGAGI. In nucleotides, the CDR3 is TGTGCCAGCAGTTACTCGGGTGGGCTGCGCACTGAAGCTTTCTTT. Amino acid sequence: CASSYSGGLRTEAFF.

In its sample, this clonotype was seen many times. CDR3 sequence: CASAPGTEETQYF. CDR3 DNA: TGTGCCAGCGCCCCCGGGACAGAAGAGACCCAGTACTTC. The chain is built from TRBV5-4 and TRBJ2-5; TRBD1 aligns across 7 bases. Looked up from germline, CDR1 is SGHNT and CDR2 is YYREEE (reference sequence). This CDR3 has 13 residues. V was clipped by 7 bases and J by 3 bases; unmatched bases: 6.

In this sample, this clonotype turned up a few times. V usage is TRBV2 and J usage is TRBJ2-1, with 10 bases matching TRBD1. V was clipped by 4 bases and J by 10 bases; unmatched bases: 7. CDR1 and CDR2 (germline): SNHLY, FYNNEI. This CDR3 contains 14 residues. Here the CDR3 DNA reads TGTGCCAGCAGTGCGGACGGGACAGGGGACGAGCAGTTCTTC. Amino acid sequence: CASSADGTGDEQFF.

V and J are TRBV6-4 and TRBJ2-5, with 10 bases aligning to TRBD2. This CDR3 is built from 16 residues. CDR1 and CDR2 from the germline V gene are MRHNA and SNTAGT. V lost 1 base to trimming and J lost 2 bases; unmatched junction nucleotides: 4. CDR3 sequence reads: CASSDFPSGGQETQYF. Written as DNA, the CDR3 is TGTGCCAGCAGTGACTTCCCTAGCGGGGGTCAAGAGACCCAGTACTTC.

The genes are TRBV6-6 and TRBJ1-1, with D unresolved. The V gene's germline CDR1 is MNHNY and CDR2 SVGAGI (reference sequence). V shed 5 bases and J shed 4 bases, with 8 bases lying between them. This CDR3 contains 12 residues. The CDR3 loop is CASSQDFTEAFF. The CDR3 DNA follows: TGTGCCAGCAGTCAGGACTTCACTGAAGCTTTCTTT.

Only a few counts were recorded for this clonotype. The chain is built from TRBV6-5 and TRBJ1-1, with D possibly TRBD1 on 6 matching bases. CDR1 and CDR2 from the germline V gene are MNHEY and SVGAGI. V gave up 6 bases and J gave up 4 bases, with 18 bases separating them. The CDR3 covers 15 residues. The CDR3 DNA reads TGTGCCAGCAGCGACGGGACGGTCAGGGGCACTGAAGCTTTCTTT. Amino acid sequence: CASSDGTVRGTEAFF.

There are a few counts of this clonotype. The chain recombines TRBV7-2 with TRBJ1-6; no clear D. This CDR3 has 15 amino acids. Trimming left V 4 bases short and J 2 bases short, with 9 bases between. Germline-derived CDR1 and CDR2 are SGHTA and FQGNSA. The CDR3 region is CASSSPTPYNSPLHF. CDR3 DNA: TGTGCCAGCAGCTCCCCTACCCCCTATAATTCACCCCTCCACTTT.

This clonotype was observed many times. J is TRBJ2-5 and V is TRBV3-1; 12 bases fit TRBD2. Germline trimming cut 0 bases from V and 7 bases from J; bases unmatched to any gene: 6. The CDR3 is made up of 16 amino acids. Germline V CDR1 and CDR2: LGHDT, YNNKEL (reference sequence). CDR3: CASSQDLTSGGRTQYF. CDR3 DNA: TGTGCCAGCAGCCAAGATCTTACTAGCGGGGGGCGGACCCAGTACTTC.

This clonotype was found a few times. V and J are TRBV5-1 and TRBJ2-1; perhaps TRBD1 as D (5 bases). V lost 2 bases to trimming and J lost 6 bases, with 12 bases between them. Germline loops: CDR1 SGHRS, CDR2 YFSETQ. The CDR3 length is 14 residues. CDR3 region: CASSLNAGINEQFF. DNA for the CDR3: TGCGCCAGCAGCTTAAATGCAGGGATCAATGAGCAGTTCTTC.

This clonotype was found a few times. The CDR3 nucleotides read TGCAGTGCTCTAGCCCTAGGGACAGGACAAGAGACCCAGTACTTC. Translated, it gives CSALALGTGQETQYF. The chain has TRBV20-1 and TRBJ2-5; 8 bases match TRBD1. CDR1 and CDR2 (germline): DFQATT, SNEGSKA (reference sequence). J was trimmed by 2 bases and V by 5 bases; bases with no gene match: 10. This CDR3 has 15 residues.

The rearrangement links TRBV7-9 to TRBJ1-1; 8 bases agree with TRBD1. Trimming removed 1 base from V and 5 bases from J; junction bases left unmatched: 9. Germline V gene lookup returns CDR1 SEHNR and CDR2 FQNEAQ (reference sequence). This CDR3 has 16 residues. This CDR3 is CASSLVVGQGSTEAFF. The CDR3 coding sequence is TGTGCCAGCAGCTTAGTCGTAGGACAGGGATCGACTGAAGCTTTCTTT.

The V gene is TRBV10-3, the J gene TRBJ2-5; 12 bases fit TRBD2. Unmatched junction bases numbered 3, after V lost 5 bases and J lost 2 bases. The CDR3 spans 15 residues. Germline V gene sequence: CDR1 ENHRY, CDR2 SYGVKD. This CDR3 is CAISPGLAGQETQYF. The CDR3 coding sequence is TGTGCCATCAGTCCAGGACTAGCGGGGCAAGAGACCCAGTACTTC.

This clonotype was seen only a few times. For the CDR3, the DNA is TGTGCCAGCAGTTCACAGGGGCAGCAGTACGTC. This encodes CASSSQGQQYV. The rearrangement joins TRBV28 to TRBJ2-7, with 7 bases that match TRBD1. The CDR3 has 11 residues. The ends lost 4 bases at V and 8 bases at J; junction bases unmatched: 2. The V gene's germline CDR1 is MDHEN and CDR2 SYDVKM.

This clonotype was found a few times. The V gene is TRBV3-1, the J gene TRBJ2-3, with D possibly being TRBD2 (5 bases). The CDR3 runs to 13 residues. Trimming stripped 3 bases from V and 1 base from J, with 5 bases between. Germline values: CDR1 LGHDT, CDR2 YNNKEL (reference sequence). The CDR3 is CASSQRGTDTQYF. The CDR3 region has the DNA TGTGCCAGCAGCCAGCGGGGCACAGATACGCAGTATTTT.

The CDR3 nucleotides are TGCGCCAGTTCGGACAGGGGGGGATCGGGCGAGCAGTACTTC. Translating gives CASSDRGGSGEQYF. The chain employs TRBV5-1 and TRBJ2-7, with 10 bases matching TRBD1. CDR1 and CDR2 from the germline V gene are SGHRS and YFSETQ. CDR3 length: 14 amino acids. V lost 8 bases to trimming and J lost 6 bases; unmatched junction nucleotides: 11.

This clonotype has at least ten counts. The CDR3 region has the DNA TGTGCCAGCAGCCTGGGATACACAGATACGCAGTATTTT. Translated: CASSLGYTDTQYF. V and J are TRBV7-9 and TRBJ2-3, with no clear D. The CDR3 extends over 13 amino acids. In germline, CDR1 is SEHNR, CDR2 FQNEAQ (reference sequence). Trimming took 5 bases from V and 2 from J, leaving 8 bases between them.

The J gene is TRBJ2-1, the V gene TRBV5-1; D call uncertain. V lost 0 bases to trimming and J lost 7 bases, with 11 bases between them. This CDR3 is 14 amino acids long. Looked up from germline, CDR1 is SGHRS and CDR2 is YFSETQ. Here the CDR3 reads CASSLGAQSNEQFF. The CDR3 DNA reads TGCGCCAGCAGCTTGGGCGCGCAGAGTAATGAGCAGTTCTTC.

J is TRBJ1-3 and V is TRBV7-6, with D uncertain. V was shortened by 2 bases and J by 3 bases, with 2 bases between the two germline ends. There are 12 residues in the CDR3. Germline CDR1 reads SGHVS; CDR2 reads FNYEAQ. The CDR3 region has the DNA TGTGCCAGCAGCTTATATGGAAACACCATATATTTT. As protein: CASSLYGNTIYF.

The rearrangement links TRBV4-1 to TRBJ1-6; TRBD1 matches 10 bases. The germline V gene has CDR1 MGHRA and CDR2 YSYEKL. With 4 bases clipped from V and 8 bases from J, the junction kept 5 bases outside the gene matches. The CDR3 loop spans 15 amino acids. The CDR3 loop is CASSPRDRGDSPLHF. In DNA, the CDR3 is TGCGCCAGCAGCCCCCGGGACAGGGGTGATTCACCCCTCCACTTT.

This clonotype has only a few counts. V usage is TRBV5-1 and J usage is TRBJ1-2; a weak D match, TRBD1 (6 bases). Per germline, CDR1 SGHRS and CDR2 YFSETQ. Trimming took 3 bases from V and 10 from J, leaving 19 bases between them. The CDR3 consists of 14 residues. DNA of the CDR3: TGCGCCAGCAGCTCTGGATCAGGGGCGAATGACTACACCTTC. It yields the protein CASSSGSGANDYTF.

The sample holds many counts of this clonotype. The rearrangement uses TRBV18 and TRBJ1-2; the D gene is possibly TRBD1 (6 bases). Germline V gives CDR1 KGHSH, CDR2 LQKENI. Trimming removed 6 bases from V and 4 bases from J, with 15 bases in between. This CDR3 contains 14 residues. In nucleotides, the CDR3 is TGTGCCAGCTCCCCAGGGGATGGGGGCTATGGCTACACCTTC. As protein: CASSPGDGGYGYTF.

This clonotype has a handful of counts. The chain is built from TRBV4-2 and TRBJ1-2, with TRBD1 matching 10 bases. Trimming at V came to 4 bases and at J to 8 bases, leaving 13 bases not matched to a gene. This CDR3 has 16 amino acids. The V gene's germline CDR1 is LGHNA and CDR2 YNFKEQ. The CDR3 DNA is TGTGCCAGCAGCCCCTATCAGGGGACAGGGGTTCGGGGCTACACCTTC. It is translated as CASSPYQGTGVRGYTF.

This sequence joins TRBV7-9 and TRBJ1-3, with no clear D. The CDR3 runs to 15 residues. Trimming removed 5 bases from V and 0 bases from J, with 11 bases in between. Germline V gene lookup returns CDR1 SEHNR and CDR2 FQNEAQ (reference sequence). The CDR3 region is CASSPTFSSGNTIYF. The CDR3 DNA sequence: TGTGCCAGCAGCCCGACCTTTAGCTCTGGAAACACCATATATTTT.

This clonotype was recorded a few times. The chain links TRBV15 to TRBJ1-4, with TRBD1 matching over 11 bases. With 1 base clipped from V and 8 bases from J, the junction kept 3 bases outside the gene matches. CDR3 length equals 15 residues. Germline V gives CDR1 LNHNV, CDR2 YYDKDF (reference sequence). The CDR3 coding sequence is TGTGCCACCAGCAGAGGGACAGGGGGCCGAGAAAAACTGTTTTTT. This codes for CATSRGTGGREKLFF.

This clonotype showed up just a few times. The chain is built from TRBV9 and TRBJ1-6; D is ambiguous. Trimming pared 0 bases from V and 2 bases from J, leaving 3 bases between. Germline V lookup: CDR1 SGDLS, CDR2 YYNGEE. The CDR3 consists of 14 residues. CDR3 coding DNA: TGTGCCAGCAGCGTAGGGACCTATAATTCACCCCTCCACTTT. Its protein is CASSVGTYNSPLHF.

Only a few counts were recorded for this clonotype. CDR3 nucleotides: TGTGCCAGCAGCCGGGGACAGGCCTATGGCTACACCTTC. Protein: CASSRGQAYGYTF. The chain links TRBV7-2 to TRBJ1-2; 8 bases align to TRBD1. CDR1 is SGHTA and CDR2 is FQGNSA in the germline V gene. V was pared by 5 bases and J by 4 bases, with 3 bases of the junction left unmatched. The CDR3 spans 13 residues.

In this sample, this clonotype turned up a few times. This rearrangement joins TRBV15 to TRBJ2-1; D call uncertain. V was shortened by 3 bases and J by 0 bases, with 6 bases between the two germline ends. Germline V gene sequence: CDR1 LNHNV, CDR2 YYDKDF (reference sequence). The CDR3 is 14 amino acids. The CDR3 sequence is CATSRRSSYNEQFF. DNA for the CDR3: TGTGCCACCAGCAGGAGGAGCTCCTACAATGAGCAGTTCTTC.

This clonotype was picked up one time. The J gene is TRBJ1-5, the V gene TRBV19; D gene ambiguous. V was clipped by 3 bases and J by 7 bases, with 10 bases between them. Germline lookup yields CDR1 LNHDA and CDR2 SQIVND (reference sequence). The CDR3 has 13 amino acids. The CDR3 DNA reads as TGTGCCAGTAGTATTGTTGAGCGCCAGCCCCAGCATTTT. It is translated as CASSIVERQPQHF.

This clonotype has a handful of counts. V and J are TRBV5-1 and TRBJ1-1; D might be TRBD1 (5 bases). Germline V gives CDR1 SGHRS, CDR2 YFSETQ. V dropped 10 bases and J dropped 3 bases, with 19 bases sitting between them. The CDR3 totals 14 residues. The CDR3 loop reads CASHFDSSYTEAFF. The CDR3 DNA reads TGCGCCTCCCACTTTGACAGTTCTTACACTGAAGCTTTCTTT. Together with reference TRBV5-1 and TRBJ1-1, the CDR3 gives the full variable domain: KAGVTQTPRYLIKTRGQQVTLSCSPISGHRSVSWYQQTPGQGLQFLFEYFSETQRNKGNFPGRFSGRQFSNSRSEMNVSTLELGDSALYLCASHFDSSYTEAFFGQGTRLTVV.